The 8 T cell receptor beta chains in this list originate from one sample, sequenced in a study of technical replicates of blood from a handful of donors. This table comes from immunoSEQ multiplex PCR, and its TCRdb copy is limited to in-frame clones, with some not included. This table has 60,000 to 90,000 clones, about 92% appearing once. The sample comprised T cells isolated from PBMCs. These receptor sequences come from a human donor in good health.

The CDR3, as DNA: TGTGCCAGCAGCTTATCCATAGACAGGGGTTACGAGCAGTACTTC. Protein: CASSLSIDRGYEQYF. The chain is built from TRBV5-6 and TRBJ2-7; 8 positions match TRBD1. Germline lookup yields CDR1 SGHDT and CDR2 YYEEEE. V lost 2 bases and J lost 4; bases outside the gene matches: 8. The CDR3 spans 15 residues.

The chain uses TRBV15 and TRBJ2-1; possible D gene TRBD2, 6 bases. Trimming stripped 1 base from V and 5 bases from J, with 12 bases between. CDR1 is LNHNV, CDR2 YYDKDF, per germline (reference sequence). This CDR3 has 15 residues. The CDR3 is CATSRVLWGDNEQFF. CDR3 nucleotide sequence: TGTGCCACCAGCAGAGTTTTGTGGGGGGACAATGAGCAGTTCTTC.

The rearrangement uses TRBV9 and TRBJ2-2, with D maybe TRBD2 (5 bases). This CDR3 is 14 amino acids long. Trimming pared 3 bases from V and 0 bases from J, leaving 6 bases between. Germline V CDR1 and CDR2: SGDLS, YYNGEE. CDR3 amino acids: CASSADSNTGELFF. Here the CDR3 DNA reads TGTGCCAGCAGCGCGGACTCGAACACCGGGGAGCTGTTTTTT.

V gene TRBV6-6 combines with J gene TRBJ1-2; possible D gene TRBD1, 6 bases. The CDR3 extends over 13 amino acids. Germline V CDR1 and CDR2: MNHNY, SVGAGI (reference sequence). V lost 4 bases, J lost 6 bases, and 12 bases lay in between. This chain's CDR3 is CASSLDSFNGYTF. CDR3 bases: TGTGCCAGCAGTTTGGACAGCTTTAATGGCTACACCTTC.

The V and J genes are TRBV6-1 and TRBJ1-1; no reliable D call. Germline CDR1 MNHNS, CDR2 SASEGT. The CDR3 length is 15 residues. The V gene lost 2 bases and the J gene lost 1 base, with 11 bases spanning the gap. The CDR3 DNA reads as TGTGCCAGCAGTGAACAACCGGGTGGGAACACTGAAGCTTTCTTT. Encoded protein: CASSEQPGGNTEAFF.

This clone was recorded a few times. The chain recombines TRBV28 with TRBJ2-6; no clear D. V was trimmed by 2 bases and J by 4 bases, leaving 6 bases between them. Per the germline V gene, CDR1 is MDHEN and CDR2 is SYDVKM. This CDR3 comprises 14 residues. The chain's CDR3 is CASSLLAGANVLTF. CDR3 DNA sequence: TGTGCCAGCAGTTTACTCGCGGGGGCCAACGTCCTGACTTTC.

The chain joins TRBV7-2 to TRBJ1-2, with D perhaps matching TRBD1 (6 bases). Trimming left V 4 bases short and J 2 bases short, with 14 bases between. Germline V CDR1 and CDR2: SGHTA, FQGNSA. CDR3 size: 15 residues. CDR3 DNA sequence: TGTGCCAGCAGCTCGGGGGGGGGCGCCAACTATGGCTACACCTTC. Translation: CASSSGGGANYGYTF.

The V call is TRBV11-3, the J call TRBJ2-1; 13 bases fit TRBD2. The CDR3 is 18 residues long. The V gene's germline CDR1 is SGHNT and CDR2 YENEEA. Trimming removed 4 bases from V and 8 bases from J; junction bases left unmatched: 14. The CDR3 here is CASSSLTSGRANWDEQFF. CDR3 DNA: TGTGCCAGCAGCTCTTTAACTAGCGGGAGGGCTAATTGGGATGAGCAGTTCTTC.